Below are 6 T cell receptor beta chains sequenced from a single sample in a study of T-cell memory formation after mild COVID-19. TCRdb called the 5' RACE reads again in MiXCR, with one record for every CDR3 protein. The table lists 84,000 or so distinct CDR3 sequences, approximately 15% of them singletons, with about 31% in the top ten. The sequencing sample was made of PBMCs or a T cell subset sorted from them (not recorded which). These receptors originate from an adult woman who had mild COVID-19 (a few samples of this study predate the infection). Cell type and time point are not known.

The chain links TRBV5-1 to TRBJ2-7; no firm D call. Germline V gives CDR1 SGHRS, CDR2 YFSETQ. The CDR3 length is 17 residues. The ends were cut back, 0 bases at V and 0 bases at J, with 16 bases in the middle. The CDR3, as DNA: TGCGCCAGCAGCTTGGCAGTCGGTCAGAGACACTCCTACGAGCAGTACTTC. This sequence encodes CASSLAVGQRHSYEQYF.

V and J are TRBV20-1 and TRBJ2-7; 8 nucleotides align to TRBD1. The CDR3 runs 14 residues. The V gene's germline CDR1 is DFQATT and CDR2 SNEGSKA (reference sequence). V shed 5 bases, J shed 2 bases, and the junction held 8 bases outside the gene matches. CDR3 loop: CSADPGQATYEQYF. DNA of the CDR3: TGCAGTGCTGACCCGGGACAGGCGACCTACGAGCAGTACTTC.

The chain is built from TRBV5-1 and TRBJ2-1, with 9 nucleotides matching TRBD2. The CDR3 contains 16 residues. The J segment lost 0 bases and the V segment lost 3 bases, leaving 4 bases of the junction unmatched. CDR1 SGHRS and CDR2 YFSETQ come from the germline V gene. CDR3 residues: CASSSRLADSYNEQFF. The CDR3, as DNA: TGCGCCAGCAGCTCCAGACTAGCGGACTCCTACAATGAGCAGTTCTTC.

This sequence joins TRBV20-1 and TRBJ2-1; 7 bases match TRBD1. This CDR3 contains 15 residues. The germline CDR1 and CDR2 sequences are DFQATT and SNEGSKA (reference sequence). V lost 3 bases, J lost 6 bases, and 11 bases stayed unmatched. In nucleotides, the CDR3 is TGCAGTGCTAGGGTCTCGACAGGGATTCTCAATGAGCAGTTCTTC. Its translation is CSARVSTGILNEQFF.

CDR3 bases: TGTGCCAGCAGCGACGGACACTCTAGCACAGATACGCAGTATTTT. It is translated as CASSDGHSSTDTQYF. The V and J genes are TRBV7-9 and TRBJ2-3; D possibly corresponds to TRBD1 (5 bases). V was clipped by 5 bases and J by 0 bases, with 12 bases between them. The CDR3 sequence is 15 residues long. Germline V gene lookup returns CDR1 SEHNR and CDR2 FQNEAQ (reference sequence).

The genes are TRBV6-5 and TRBJ2-1; D is ambiguous. The length of the CDR3 is 13 residues. Looked up from germline, CDR1 is MNHEY and CDR2 is SVGAGI. The V and J ends lost 0 bases and 8 bases respectively, with 8 bases between them. CDR3: CASSYSKIDEQFF. CDR3 nucleotide sequence: TGTGCCAGCAGTTACTCGAAGATTGATGAGCAGTTCTTC.